One and the same sample provided the 9 T cell receptor beta chains below, sequenced in a study of molecular identifiers for immune sequencing clone quantification. TCRdb called the PCR reads again in MiXCR, with one record for every CDR3 protein. The sample shows 600,000 to 650,000 distinct CDR3 sequences, approximately 20% of them seen only once. The sequenced sample consisted of naive CD8+ T cells from blood, with Jurkat cell RNA spiked in. Subset defined: FACS-sorted CD8+CD4-CCR7+CD45RA+ naive T cells. These TCRs come from a human donor in good health. Some libraries in this study had Jurkat cell RNA spiked in.

This clonotype appeared a few times. J is TRBJ2-2 and V is TRBV12-3 or TRBV12-4, with D perhaps matching TRBD1 (6 bases). The CDR3 is 14 residues long. The V end was cut by 5 bases, the J end by 5 bases, with 12 bases between. Written as DNA, the CDR3 is TGTGCCAGCAGTGGACAGCTGGGTACCGGGGAGCTGTTTTTT. Its translation is CASSGQLGTGELFF.

This clonotype was observed at least ten times. This chain joins TRBV7-8 and TRBJ2-1; a weak D match, TRBD1 (5 bases). Trimming took off 4 bases at V and 6 bases at J, with 10 bases between the two ends. In germline, CDR1 is SGHVS, CDR2 FQNEAQ. There are 13 residues in the CDR3. This CDR3 reads CASSYLDTNEQFF. CDR3 nucleotides: TGTGCCAGCAGCTACTTGGACACCAATGAGCAGTTCTTC.

This clonotype was recorded many times. The rearrangement uses TRBV30 and TRBJ1-2; D uncertain. The germline V and J ends were trimmed by 0 bases and 4 bases, with 9 bases remaining between them. CDR1 is GTSNPN, CDR2 SVGIG, per germline (reference sequence). The CDR3 runs to 13 residues. The CDR3, as DNA: TGTGCCTGGAGTGTTAGACCCCTCTATGGCTACACCTTC. Residues: CAWSVRPLYGYTF.

This clonotype has just a few counts. The chain combines TRBV11-2 with TRBJ2-7; D may be TRBD1 (5 bases). The CDR3 runs to 15 residues. Looked up from germline, CDR1 is SGHAT and CDR2 is FQNNGV. Trimming took off 5 bases at V and 0 bases at J, with 14 bases between the two ends. The CDR3 loop reads CASSLIRVPSYEQYF. The CDR3 DNA is TGTGCCAGCAGCCTTATCAGGGTCCCCTCCTACGAGCAGTACTTC.

J is TRBJ2-7 and V is TRBV7-9, with 12 bases identical to TRBD2. CDR1 and CDR2 (germline): SEHNR, FQNEAQ (reference sequence). The CDR3 loop spans 18 amino acids. The trim removed 2 bases at V and 2 bases at J, leaving 10 bases unmatched. CDR3 sequence reads: CASSLHPRTSGAAYEQYF. CDR3 coding DNA: TGTGCCAGCAGCTTACACCCCCGGACTAGCGGGGCAGCCTACGAGCAGTACTTC.

Many counts were recorded for this clonotype. The chain joins TRBV13 to TRBJ2-5; a possible D gene is TRBD1 (6 bases). V was clipped by 2 bases and J by 3 bases, with 13 bases between them. Germline values: CDR1 PRHDT, CDR2 FYEKMQ (reference sequence). This CDR3 spans 15 amino acids. The chain's CDR3 is CASSLRGDNKETQYF. The CDR3 DNA is TGTGCCAGCAGCTTAAGAGGGGACAACAAAGAGACCCAGTACTTC.

Notes on this clonotype: A read error is possible here, since a much larger clone lies one base away. This chain connects TRBV29-1 to TRBJ2-5; TRBD1 matches at 7 bases. The CDR3 consists of 13 residues. Trimming cost V 7 bases and J 0 bases; bases outside gene matches: 5. The germline CDR1 and CDR2 sequences are SQVTM and ANQGSEA. Written as DNA, the CDR3 is TGCAGCGCCCGGGGACAGAACCAAGAGACCCAGTACTTC. Residues: CSARGQNQETQYF.

This clonotype has at least ten counts. The chain uses TRBV7-2 and TRBJ2-3; D is unresolved. The CDR3 sequence is 15 residues long. Per germline, CDR1 SGHTA and CDR2 FQGNSA. V lost 6 bases and J lost 0, with 13 bases in between. CDR3 residues: CASRAEYSSTDTQYF. The CDR3, as DNA: TGTGCCAGCAGGGCAGAATACTCTAGCACAGATACGCAGTATTTT.

This clonotype was observed many times. The V call is TRBV4-1, the J call TRBJ2-7; D gene unclear. This CDR3 contains 13 residues. Trimming took off 2 bases at V and 2 bases at J, with 7 bases between the two ends. Germline CDR1 is MGHRA and CDR2 is YSYEKL. The CDR3 DNA reads TGCGCCAGCAGCCAAACGGGCCCCTACGAGCAGTACTTC. It translates to CASSQTGPYEQYF.